A single sample is the source of the 5 T cell receptor beta chains below, sequenced in a study of cytomegalovirus exposure and HLA in healthy donors. PCR amplification relied on 60 Vbeta primers (plus 13 Jbeta primers). The assay was immunoSEQ multiplex PCR, and TCRdb's table has in-frame clones only and misses some. The table lists around 200,000 clones. Sequencing used PBMCs. Receptors originate from a woman under 30 in good health and CMV-seropositive.

This rearrangement joins TRBV6-5 to TRBJ1-5; D possibly corresponds to TRBD1 (6 bases). With 0 bases removed from V and 7 bases from J, the gap between germline ends came to 13 bases. CDR3 size: 15 residues. Germline CDR1 reads MNHEY; CDR2 reads SVGAGI. The chain's CDR3 is CASSYSSRGGQPQHF. The CDR3 bases are TGTGCCAGCAGTTACTCGAGCAGGGGCGGACAGCCCCAGCATTTT.

The chain links TRBV5-6 to TRBJ1-1, with 7 nucleotides matching TRBD1. Trimming at V came to 2 bases and at J to 5 bases, leaving 3 bases not matched to a gene. The CDR3 runs to 13 residues. Germline V gene sequence: CDR1 SGHDT, CDR2 YYEEEE. The DNA for the CDR3 is TGTGCCAGCAGCTTCGGGGGACAGACTGAAGCTTTCTTT. Its translation: CASSFGGQTEAFF.

The chain has TRBV2 and TRBJ1-4, with no clear D. The CDR3 has 14 amino acids. Trimming pared 4 bases from V and 5 bases from J, leaving 11 bases between. Looked up from germline, CDR1 is SNHLY and CDR2 is FYNNEI. CDR3 nucleotide sequence: TGTGCCAGCAGTGGGTTGCAGTTAAATGAAAAACTGTTTTTT. Translating it yields CASSGLQLNEKLFF.

The genes are TRBV18 and TRBJ1-1; 7 bases are shared with TRBD1. In germline, CDR1 is KGHSH, CDR2 LQKENI. With V trimmed by 1 base and J by 8 bases, 4 bases remained unmatched. The CDR3 runs 13 residues. The CDR3 DNA sequence: TGTGCCAGCTCACCACTTCAGGGGGAAGAAGCTTTCTTT. Its translation is CASSPLQGEEAFF.

V usage is TRBV30 and J usage is TRBJ1-2, with TRBD1 identical over 7 bases. V was clipped by 7 bases and J by 8 bases; unmatched bases: 13. This CDR3 contains 13 residues. The germline V gene has CDR1 GTSNPN and CDR2 SVGIG (reference sequence). For the CDR3, the DNA is TGTGCCTTCACAAAAGGGGGCTATCGCGGCTACACCTTC. Protein: CAFTKGGYRGYTF.